Listed here are 28 T cell receptor beta chains from one sample, sequenced in a study of T cells in tuberculosis. Assay used: immunoSEQ multiplex PCR; TCRdb lists only in-frame clones, some missing. The sample contains tens of thousands of clones, about 94% of which appear only once. Sample: PBMCs. The receptors originated from a donor between 10 and 29 years old with latent tuberculosis or without tuberculosis infection.

CDR3 DNA: TGTGCCAGCAAGACAGGGGCCGGCTACACCTTC. This encodes CASKTGAGYTF. The V and J genes are TRBV2 and TRBJ1-2, with 8 bases aligning to TRBD1. The CDR3 is 11 amino acids. V lost 7 bases to trimming and J lost 8 bases; unmatched junction nucleotides: 3. Per germline, CDR1 SNHLY and CDR2 FYNNEI.

The rearrangement links TRBV4-1 to TRBJ2-3; D not resolved. This CDR3 is 14 amino acids long. With 4 bases removed from V and 4 bases from J, the gap between germline ends came to 12 bases. The germline V gene encodes CDR1 MGHRA and CDR2 YSYEKL. The CDR3 is CASSPTKPPDTQYF. CDR3 nucleotides: TGCGCCAGCAGCCCCACAAAACCCCCAGATACGCAGTATTTT.

This chain links TRBV4-1 with TRBJ2-3; perhaps TRBD1 as D (5 bases). CDR3 length: 14 amino acids. V lost 3 bases, J lost 0 bases, and 7 bases lay in between. Germline V CDR1 and CDR2: MGHRA, YSYEKL. CDR3 bases: TGCGCCAGCAGCCACCGACAGAGCACAGATACGCAGTATTTT. This encodes CASSHRQSTDTQYF.

The rearrangement links TRBV7-2 to TRBJ1-3; D uncertain. CDR1 is SGHTA and CDR2 is FQGNSA in the germline V gene. Trimming took off 2 bases at V and 1 base at J, with 3 bases between the two ends. The CDR3 is 13 residues long. The CDR3 DNA reads TGTGCCAGCAGCTTACAGTCTGGAAACACCATATATTTT. Residues: CASSLQSGNTIYF.

This rearrangement joins TRBV2 to TRBJ2-7; D possibly corresponds to TRBD1 (6 bases). This CDR3 comprises 14 residues. V was shortened by 6 bases and J by 5 bases, with 17 bases between the two germline ends. Germline V gene data show CDR1 as SNHLY and CDR2 as FYNNEI. CDR3 protein: CASSSSTGLHEQYF. Here the CDR3 DNA reads TGTGCCAGCAGCTCTAGCACAGGGCTACACGAGCAGTACTTC.

The rearrangement links TRBV4-1 to TRBJ2-7, with TRBD2 as a possible D gene (7 bases). V gave up 0 bases and J gave up 2 bases, with 20 bases separating them. Germline V CDR1 and CDR2: MGHRA, YSYEKL. This CDR3 is built from 18 residues. The CDR3 protein is CASSQDGGRGDTAYEQYF. In nucleotides, the CDR3 is TGCGCCAGCAGCCAAGACGGGGGACGGGGGGACACCGCCTACGAGCAGTACTTC.

This clone has only one observation. J is TRBJ2-7 and V is TRBV7-6; unclear D gene. The assigned J gene may be wrong: the sequence end matches TRBJ2-5 better. This CDR3 has 15 amino acids. Germline values: CDR1 SGHVS, CDR2 FNYEAQ. The CDR3 bases are TGTGCCAGCAGCTTAGGACCCAGGATCCAAGAGACCCAGTACTTC. Translated, it gives CASSLGPRIQETQYF.

The chain carries TRBV5-5 and TRBJ1-5; 8 positions match TRBD1. The CDR3 runs to 15 residues. Germline V gene lookup returns CDR1 SGHKS and CDR2 YYEKEE (reference sequence). V lost 4 bases, J lost 1 base, and 4 bases stayed unmatched. CDR3 protein: CASSPRGPSNQPQHF. For the CDR3, the DNA is TGTGCCAGCAGCCCCAGGGGGCCGAGCAATCAGCCCCAGCATTTT.

J is TRBJ1-3 and V is TRBV4-2, with a weak D call TRBD1 (6 bases). V was pared by 2 bases and J by 3 bases, with 11 bases between. Per germline, CDR1 LGHNA and CDR2 YNFKEQ. This CDR3 is built from 15 residues. CDR3 protein: CASSQRGGNGNTIYF. As DNA, the CDR3 is TGTGCCAGCAGCCAAAGGGGGGGGAATGGAAACACCATATATTTT.

CDR3 loop: CASSLYLQGASNSPLHF. CDR3 in DNA: TGTGCCAGCAGCTTATACCTACAGGGGGCCTCAAATTCACCCCTCCACTTT. The genes are TRBV5-4 and TRBJ1-6, with 9 bases fitting TRBD1. This CDR3 contains 17 residues. The V segment lost 2 bases and the J segment 7 bases; nucleotides outside the gene matches: 10. Germline V lookup: CDR1 SGHNT, CDR2 YYREEE (reference sequence).

The rearrangement links TRBV27 to TRBJ2-7; tentatively, D is TRBD1 (5 bases). V gave up 8 bases and J gave up 6 bases, with 14 bases separating them. CDR3 length: 12 residues. CDR1 and CDR2 from the germline V gene are MNHEY and SMNVEV (reference sequence). The CDR3 region has the DNA TGTGCCAGCTTTAACTCAGGGTTCGAGCAGTACTTC. The encoded protein is CASFNSGFEQYF.

The chain combines TRBV30 with TRBJ1-3; D is unclear. Germline V gene lookup returns CDR1 GTSNPN and CDR2 SVGIG (reference sequence). Trimming took off 2 bases at V and 0 bases at J, with 5 bases between the two ends. The CDR3 is 13 amino acids. For the CDR3, the DNA is TGTGCCTGGAGTATTATCTCTGGAAACACCATATATTTT. This sequence encodes CAWSIISGNTIYF.

The chain carries TRBV10-3 and TRBJ2-7; TRBD2 aligns across 7 bases. The CDR3 is 17 amino acids. V gave up 0 bases and J gave up 0 bases; unmatched junction bases: 8. Germline V gene sequence: CDR1 ENHRY, CDR2 SYGVKD. The CDR3 sequence is CAISESTRGGGSYEQYF. The CDR3 DNA follows: TGTGCCATCAGTGAGTCGACTCGGGGCGGGGGCTCCTACGAGCAGTACTTC.

The chain is built from TRBV4-3 and TRBJ1-1; D remains ambiguous. This CDR3 has 16 amino acids. Germline V gene lookup returns CDR1 LGHNA and CDR2 YSLEER. V lost 1 base, J lost 0 bases, and 12 bases lay in between. CDR3 DNA: TGCGCCAGCAGCCAAGGTCCCCCGGGAATGAACACTGAAGCTTTCTTT. Translating gives CASSQGPPGMNTEAFF.

V is TRBV9 and J is TRBJ1-6; D uncertain. V was clipped by 4 bases and J by 8 bases, with 13 bases between them. CDR1 and CDR2 from the germline V gene are SGDLS and YYNGEE. The CDR3 contains 14 residues. The CDR3 nucleotides read TGTGCCAGCAGCCCCCAGTGGAGGGATTCACCCCTCCACTTT. It translates to CASSPQWRDSPLHF.

V and J are TRBV14 and TRBJ1-2; 9 bases line up with TRBD1. V gave up 0 bases and J gave up 4 bases; unmatched junction bases: 6. The CDR3 length is 16 residues. Germline loops: CDR1 SGHDN, CDR2 FVKESK. CDR3 sequence: CASSQDSTGGFYGYTF. The CDR3 DNA reads as TGTGCCAGCAGCCAAGATTCAACAGGGGGCTTCTATGGCTACACCTTC.

J is TRBJ2-3 and V is TRBV7-2; D might be TRBD2 (7 bases). CDR3 length: 16 residues. The V end lost 1 base, the J end lost 0 bases, and 11 bases lay between the germline ends. Germline lookup yields CDR1 SGHTA and CDR2 FQGNSA. The CDR3 nucleotides read TGTGCCAGCAGCTTAGAGGGCGGGGGCAGCACAGATACGCAGTATTTT. Translated, it gives CASSLEGGGSTDTQYF.

This sequence joins TRBV7-2 and TRBJ2-2, with 7 nucleotides matching TRBD2. The CDR3 is 15 residues long. The V and J ends lost 3 bases and 4 bases, in that order; junction bases with no gene match: 5. Germline loops: CDR1 SGHTA, CDR2 FQGNSA. The CDR3: CASSLRGFGTGELFF. For the CDR3, the DNA is TGTGCCAGCAGCTTGCGGGGGTTTGGCACCGGGGAGCTGTTTTTT.

CDR3 bases: TGTGCCAGCAGCCAAACCGGGACAGGGGCGAGTTTGGAGCCCCAGCATTTT. Protein product: CASSQTGTGASLEPQHF. The chain couples TRBV16 to TRBJ1-5, with 10 bases matching TRBD1. CDR1 and CDR2 (germline): KGHSY, FQNENV. The junction had 12 bases not matched to a gene; V was cut back by 2 bases and J by 8 bases. This CDR3 has 17 residues.

V gene TRBV27 combines with J gene TRBJ1-1; weak D call: TRBD1 (5 bases). Germline V gene sequence: CDR1 MNHEY, CDR2 SMNVEV (reference sequence). The ends were cut back, 3 bases at V and 5 bases at J, with 13 bases in the middle. The CDR3 consists of 14 residues. CDR3: CASSFRQYWTEAFF. For the CDR3, the DNA is TGTGCCAGCAGTTTTCGACAGTATTGGACTGAAGCTTTCTTT.

The gene calls are TRBV15 and TRBJ1-6; 10 nucleotides match TRBD1. V trimming: 3 bases; J trimming: 10 bases; junction bases outside the gene matches: 6. CDR3 length equals 15 residues. In germline, CDR1 is LNHNV, CDR2 YYDKDF (reference sequence). CDR3 in DNA: TGTGCCACCAGCAGGGCCGGGACAGGGGACTCACCCCTCCACTTT. It yields the protein CATSRAGTGDSPLHF. The variable domain in full, completed from reference TRBV15 and TRBJ1-6, reads DAMVIQNPRYQVTQFGKPVTLSCSQTLNHNVMYWYQQKSSQAPKLLFHYYDKDFNNEADTPDNFQSRRPNTSFCFLDIRSPGLGDTAMYLCATSRAGTGDSPLHFGNGTRLTVT.

V is TRBV5-1 and J is TRBJ1-1, with a weak D call TRBD1 (5 bases). Trimming took 5 bases from V and 4 from J, leaving 12 bases between them. From germline, CDR1 is SGHRS and CDR2 YFSETQ. The CDR3 extends over 13 amino acids. This chain's CDR3 is CASSPGHATEAFF. DNA of the CDR3: TGCGCCAGCAGTCCCGGACACGCCACTGAAGCTTTCTTT.

The V call is TRBV6-1, the J call TRBJ2-7, with no clear D. Per the germline V gene, CDR1 is MNHNS and CDR2 is SASEGT. This CDR3 is 15 amino acids long. V was shortened by 5 bases and J by 0 bases, with 14 bases between the two germline ends. The CDR3, as DNA: TGTGCCAGCAGTCCTACATGGGCCAACTCCTACGAGCAGTACTTC. It is translated as CASSPTWANSYEQYF.

The chain links TRBV4-3 to TRBJ2-6, with D perhaps matching TRBD1 (6 bases). Germline V gene data show CDR1 as LGHNA and CDR2 as YSLEER. The CDR3 covers 19 residues. Trimming removed 0 bases at V and 1 base at J, with 16 bases between. The CDR3 loop is CASSQDPPGARSGANVLTF. The CDR3, as DNA: TGCGCCAGCAGCCAAGATCCCCCAGGGGCGAGATCTGGGGCCAACGTCCTGACTTTC.

V usage is TRBV11-3 and J usage is TRBJ2-2; D is unresolved. Germline V CDR1 and CDR2: SGHNT, YENEEA. Trimming left V 6 bases short and J 1 base short, with 6 bases between. The CDR3 length is 13 residues. The CDR3 DNA is TGTGCCAGCAGGGGCAGGAACACCGGGGAGCTGTTTTTT. It codes for CASRGRNTGELFF.

The gene calls are TRBV7-2 and TRBJ2-1; perhaps TRBD1 as D (6 bases). CDR3 size: 16 residues. V lost 4 bases and J lost 9, with 22 bases in between. CDR1 and CDR2 from the germline V gene are SGHTA and FQGNSA. CDR3 DNA sequence: TGTGCCAGCAGCTACGAGCCCGGGACACTAGGGGGTGAGCAGTTCTTC. Translating gives CASSYEPGTLGGEQFF.

This chain uses TRBV5-1 with TRBJ2-7; 7 bases map to TRBD1. The germline CDR1 and CDR2 sequences are SGHRS and YFSETQ. This CDR3 is 14 amino acids long. The V gene end was trimmed by 1 base and the J gene end by 5 bases; junction bases not matched to a gene: 6. The CDR3 loop is CASSLTVDRNEQYF. The CDR3 DNA sequence: TGCGCCAGCAGCTTGACCGTGGACAGGAACGAGCAGTACTTC.

V usage is TRBV7-3 and J usage is TRBJ2-3; 12 positions agree with TRBD2. Per germline, CDR1 SGHTA and CDR2 FQGTGA. Losses at the gene ends were 5 bases for V and 4 bases for J; bases not matched to a gene: 10. This CDR3 comprises 17 residues. CDR3 amino acids: CASSPGLAGIKADTQYF. CDR3 in DNA: TGTGCCAGCAGCCCCGGACTAGCGGGGATAAAGGCAGATACGCAGTATTTT.